This TCR beta chain originates from a study of T-cell reconstitution after alpha-beta-depleted transplantation in children. This clonotype was detected a few times. Unique molecular identifiers featured in how the TCRbeta library was prepared. Each CDR3 protein gets one entry after TCRdb re-called the PCR reads with MiXCR. The sample has 600,000 to 700,000 distinct CDR3 sequences, roughly 17% seen once. The sequence derives from a human donor who donated a stem cell graft to a child with acute myeloid leukemia. The sample here was PBMCs from the stem cell graft donor, taken from the stem cell graft.

CDR3 sequence reads: CASSYPSTYEAFF. Here the CDR3 DNA reads TGTGCCAGCAGCTACCCCAGCACTTATGAAGCTTTCTTT. This rearrangement joins TRBV7-9 to TRBJ1-1; D unresolved. The V end lost 4 bases, the J end lost 7 bases, and 13 bases lay between the germline ends. CDR1 is SEHNR and CDR2 is FQNEAQ in the germline V gene (reference sequence). The CDR3 runs to 13 residues.